The clone carrying this TCR beta chain was seen at least ten times. Its antigen is undetermined. This entry belongs to a study of T cells in Graves' hyperthyroidism and ophthalmopathy. The CDR3 totals 13 residues. CDR1 MNHNS and CDR2 SASEGT come from the germline V gene. The V end lost 10 bases, the J end lost 2 bases, and 15 bases lay between the germline ends. Study-level points and caveats: In blood, most of the thyroid clonotypes expanded above 0.001 were also present. Model output signaled ophthalmopathy a median roughly 6 months ahead of onset.

TCR beta CDR3 region amplification was performed from RNA transcripts. HTBI primers drove first-round RT-PCR of the TCR CDR3. TCRdb passed the multiplex PCR reads through MiXCR, listing each CDR3 protein once. The profile covers around 600,000 distinct CDR3 sequences, with around 15% appearing a single time and approximately 13% taken by the ten largest. J is TRBJ2-7 and V is TRBV6-1, with a possible D match to TRBD2 (6 bases). Specimen: blood. The receptor was isolated from a woman between 50 and 59 years old with Graves' ophthalmopathy. CDR3 coding DNA: TGTGCCACCTCGGGAGCTAGGCCCTACGAGCAGTACTTC. The encoded protein is CATSGARPYEQYF.